Following are 22 T cell receptor beta chains from one sample sequenced in a study of OX40 agonist ivuxolimab in advanced cancers. The library was made by the immunoSEQ multiplex PCR assay. Held by TCRdb, this immuneACCESS table contains in-frame sequences only and omits some clones. Under half of the omission traces to an unresolved V gene where checked; the cause of the rest is unknown. The sample table holds roughly 60,000 clones, of which around 81% were seen once. The ten largest clones capture around 4% of the sample. Sequenced here: CD4+ or CD8+ T cells sorted from blood, sampled in a trial of the OX40 agonist ivuxolimab. All receptors come from an adult with an advanced solid tumor such as melanoma, head and neck, liver or kidney cancer.

The chain joins TRBV5-6 to TRBJ1-1, with D perhaps matching TRBD1 (5 bases). The germline CDR1 and CDR2 sequences are SGHDT and YYEEEE. The CDR3 runs 15 residues. V lost 4 bases, J lost 0 bases, and 13 bases lay in between. The CDR3 sequence is CASSPRDPLNTEAFF. CDR3 bases: TGTGCCAGCAGCCCACGGGACCCCCTGAACACTGAAGCTTTCTTT.

The J gene is TRBJ2-1, the V gene TRBV6-1; 7 nucleotides line up with TRBD2. This CDR3 is 14 amino acids long. With 5 bases clipped from V and 3 bases from J, the junction kept 4 bases outside the gene matches. Germline CDR1 reads MNHNS; CDR2 reads SASEGT. CDR3 sequence reads: CASSISSGYNEQFF. The CDR3 DNA sequence: TGTGCCAGCAGTATTTCTAGCGGCTACAATGAGCAGTTCTTC.

The rearrangement joins TRBV6-5 to TRBJ1-4; D ambiguous. This CDR3 is 13 amino acids long. V was pared by 6 bases and J by 8 bases, with 13 bases between. Germline V gives CDR1 MNHEY, CDR2 SVGAGI. CDR3: CASSLAGREKLFF. The DNA of the CDR3 is TGTGCCAGCAGCCTAGCCGGCCGGGAAAAACTGTTTTTT.

This chain connects TRBV9 to TRBJ1-2; D may be TRBD1 (6 bases). The CDR3 totals 17 residues. Trimming left V 4 bases short and J 9 bases short, with 28 bases between. Germline V CDR1 and CDR2: SGDLS, YYNGEE. Written as DNA, the CDR3 is TGTGCCAGCAGCACCCTTCTGACGGAGACAGGACCAGGGAGCTACACCTTC. Translating it yields CASSTLLTETGPGSYTF. The whole variable domain, filled in from reference TRBV9 and TRBJ1-2, reads DSGVTQTPKHLITATGQRVTLRCSPRSGDLSVYWYQQSLDQGLQFLIQYYNGEERAKGNILERFSAQQFPDLHSELNLSSLELGDSALYFCASSTLLTETGPGSYTFGSGTRLTVV.

The gene calls are TRBV6-1 and TRBJ2-6, with D uncertain. The V and J ends lost 1 base and 0 bases respectively, with 4 bases between them. Germline-derived CDR1 and CDR2 are MNHNS and SASEGT. The CDR3 loop spans 15 amino acids. CDR3: CASSEDSSGANVLTF. The CDR3 bases are TGTGCCAGCAGTGAAGACAGCTCTGGGGCCAACGTCCTGACTTTC.

This rearrangement joins TRBV27 to TRBJ1-2; 9 nucleotides line up with TRBD1. Germline-derived CDR1 and CDR2 are MNHEY and SMNVEV (reference sequence). The CDR3 has 16 amino acids. Unmatched junction bases numbered 17, after V lost 7 bases and J lost 8 bases. CDR3 DNA: TGTGCCAGCACCCAAACAGGGGGCGCAGACGCCCACGGCTACACCTTC. This sequence encodes CASTQTGGADAHGYTF.

The CDR3 DNA reads as TGTGCCAGCAGCCTTTGGGGCGGCTACGAGCAGTACTTC. It specifies CASSLWGGYEQYF. The J gene is TRBJ2-7, the V gene TRBV5-4; tentative D call: TRBD1 (5 bases). The CDR3 is 13 residues long. Germline values: CDR1 SGHNT, CDR2 YYREEE (reference sequence). V was pared by 4 bases and J by 3 bases, with 11 bases between.

V and J are TRBV19 and TRBJ1-5; no clear D. The CDR3 has 13 amino acids. The V end lost 3 bases, the J end lost 7 bases, and 10 bases lay between the germline ends. CDR1 is LNHDA, CDR2 SQIVND, per germline (reference sequence). This CDR3 is CASSMGLRQPQHF. The CDR3 DNA reads as TGTGCCAGTAGTATGGGTTTACGACAGCCCCAGCATTTT.

The chain has TRBV6-5 and TRBJ2-5; 9 nucleotides align to TRBD1. Germline CDR1 is MNHEY and CDR2 is SVGAGI. CDR3 length: 15 residues. V lost 4 bases and J lost 11; bases outside the gene matches: 14. Written as DNA, the CDR3 is TGTGCCAGCAGTTCCTACCGGGACAGGGTGGGGGAGCAGTACTTC. Amino acid sequence: CASSSYRDRVGEQYF.

V and J are TRBV28 and TRBJ2-2, with D maybe TRBD2 (7 bases). V was clipped by 6 bases and J by 2 bases, with 19 bases between them. The V gene's germline CDR1 is MDHEN and CDR2 SYDVKM. The CDR3 consists of 17 residues. This chain's CDR3 is CASSLGGGASNTGELFF. CDR3 sequence (DNA): TGTGCCAGCAGCCTCGGAGGGGGGGCGAGTAACACCGGGGAGCTGTTTTTT.

J is TRBJ2-4 and V is TRBV30; perhaps D is TRBD1 or TRBD2 (5 bases each). Trimming took 0 bases from V and 5 from J, leaving 11 bases between them. This CDR3 spans 14 amino acids. CDR1 is GTSNPN, CDR2 SVGIG, per germline (reference sequence). The CDR3 loop is CAWSVGQGENIQYF. The CDR3 DNA is TGTGCCTGGAGTGTAGGCCAGGGAGAAAACATTCAGTACTTC.

The chain couples TRBV28 to TRBJ2-7; D might be TRBD1 or TRBD2, each matching 7 bases. The CDR3 sequence is 16 residues long. Germline values: CDR1 MDHEN, CDR2 SYDVKM. The V end lost 0 bases, the J end lost 3 bases, and 15 bases lay between the germline ends. CDR3 loop: CASSLWGPGGGYEQYF. For the CDR3, the DNA is TGTGCCAGCAGTTTATGGGGCCCAGGGGGGGGCTACGAGCAGTACTTC.

This chain uses TRBV11-2 with TRBJ2-3, with unresolved D. The CDR3 spans 14 residues. Germline V gene sequence: CDR1 SGHAT, CDR2 FQNNGV. V shed 7 bases and J shed 2 bases, with 13 bases lying between them. The CDR3: CASNWGISTDTQYF. The DNA of the CDR3 is TGTGCCAGCAACTGGGGAATTTCCACAGATACGCAGTATTTT.

The rearrangement links TRBV7-3 to TRBJ2-7; 7 bases are shared with TRBD2. CDR1 is SGHTA and CDR2 is FQGTGA in the germline V gene. The CDR3 spans 13 residues. Trimming at V came to 3 bases and at J to 3 bases, leaving 2 bases not matched to a gene. This chain's CDR3 is CASSFGEGYEQYF. For the CDR3, the DNA is TGTGCCAGCAGCTTCGGGGAGGGCTACGAGCAGTACTTC.

V usage is TRBV5-1 and J usage is TRBJ2-3; D unclear. The CDR3 contains 11 residues. V lost 3 bases, J lost 5 bases, and 4 bases lay in between. Germline V CDR1 and CDR2: SGHRS, YFSETQ. The CDR3 sequence is CASSWGDTQYF. CDR3 in DNA: TGCGCCAGCAGCTGGGGAGATACGCAGTATTTT. The full variable domain, with the rest looked up from reference TRBV5-1 and TRBJ2-3, is KAGVTQTPRYLIKTRGQQVTLSCSPISGHRSVSWYQQTPGQGLQFLFEYFSETQRNKGNFPGRFSGRQFSNSRSEMNVSTLELGDSALYLCASSWGDTQYFGPGTRLTVL.

The chain links TRBV25-1 to TRBJ2-7; possibly TRBD1 for D (5 bases). Germline V gene data show CDR1 as MGHDK and CDR2 as SYGVNS. The CDR3 covers 14 residues. V was shortened by 3 bases and J by 1 base, with 10 bases between the two germline ends. CDR3 nucleotides: TGTGCCAGCAGTGACGACAGAGAGTCCTACGAGCAGTACTTC. Protein product: CASSDDRESYEQYF.

This chain connects TRBV5-6 to TRBJ1-2, with TRBD1 identical over 8 bases. The germline gives CDR1 SGHDT, CDR2 YYEEEE. CDR3 length equals 14 residues. With 4 bases clipped from V and 4 bases from J, the junction kept 6 bases outside the gene matches. This chain's CDR3 is CASSPGTGVYGYTF. The CDR3 DNA reads TGTGCCAGCAGCCCCGGGACAGGAGTCTATGGCTACACCTTC.

The chain is built from TRBV27 and TRBJ2-3; 11 bases map to TRBD2. This CDR3 has 17 residues. The trim removed 3 bases at V and 3 bases at J, leaving 8 bases unmatched. Germline V lookup: CDR1 MNHEY, CDR2 SMNVEV (reference sequence). CDR3 sequence reads: CASSFIRLAGITDTQYF. The CDR3 DNA reads TGTGCCAGCAGTTTTATCCGACTAGCGGGAATAACAGATACGCAGTATTTT.

The chain links TRBV6-1 to TRBJ2-1; 11 bases line up with TRBD2. The CDR3 is 15 amino acids. Per germline, CDR1 MNHNS and CDR2 SASEGT. Trimming removed 6 bases from V and 7 bases from J; junction bases left unmatched: 8. The CDR3: CASRSAASGGNEQFF. The CDR3 DNA is TGTGCCAGCAGGTCTGCGGCTAGCGGGGGGAATGAGCAGTTCTTC.

The chain couples TRBV7-9 to TRBJ2-1, with 9 bases matching TRBD2. CDR1 is SEHNR and CDR2 is FQNEAQ in the germline V gene (reference sequence). With V trimmed by 5 bases and J by 6 bases, 5 bases remained unmatched. The CDR3 loop spans 14 amino acids. The CDR3 here is CASSPSTSGNEQFF. CDR3 DNA sequence: TGTGCCAGCAGCCCGTCGACTAGCGGCAATGAGCAGTTCTTC.

V is TRBV7-2 and J is TRBJ2-5, with 8 bases identical to TRBD2. Losses at the gene ends were 1 base for V and 11 bases for J; bases not matched to a gene: 3. This CDR3 has 12 residues. CDR1 is SGHTA and CDR2 is FQGNSA in the germline V gene. CDR3 sequence: CASSLDGRVQYF. As DNA, the CDR3 is TGTGCCAGCAGCTTAGACGGGAGGGTACAGTACTTC.

The chain combines TRBV4-1 with TRBJ2-3; TRBD2 matches at 10 bases. This CDR3 is built from 18 residues. CDR1 MGHRA and CDR2 YSYEKL come from the germline V gene. Losses at the gene ends were 1 base for V and 6 bases for J; bases not matched to a gene: 13. The CDR3 DNA is TGCGCCAGCAGCCAAGGGCTAGCGGGAGTTTTACTAGGGGATACGCAGTATTTT. Protein product: CASSQGLAGVLLGDTQYF.